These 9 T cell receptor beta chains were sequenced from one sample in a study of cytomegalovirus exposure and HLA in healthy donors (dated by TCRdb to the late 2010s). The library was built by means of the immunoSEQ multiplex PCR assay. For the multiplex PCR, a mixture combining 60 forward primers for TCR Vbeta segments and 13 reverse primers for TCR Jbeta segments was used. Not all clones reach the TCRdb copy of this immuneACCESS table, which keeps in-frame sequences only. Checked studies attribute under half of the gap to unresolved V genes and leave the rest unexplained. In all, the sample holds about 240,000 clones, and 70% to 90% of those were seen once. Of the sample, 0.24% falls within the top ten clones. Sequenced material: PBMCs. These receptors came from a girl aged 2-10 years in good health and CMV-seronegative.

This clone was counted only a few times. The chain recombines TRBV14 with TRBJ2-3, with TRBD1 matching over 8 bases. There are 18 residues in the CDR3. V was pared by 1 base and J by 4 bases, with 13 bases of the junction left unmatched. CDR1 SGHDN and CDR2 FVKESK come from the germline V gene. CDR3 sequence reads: CASSQVKLGRGLADTQYF. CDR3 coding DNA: TGTGCCAGCAGCCAAGTCAAGTTGGGCAGGGGGCTGGCAGATACGCAGTATTTT.

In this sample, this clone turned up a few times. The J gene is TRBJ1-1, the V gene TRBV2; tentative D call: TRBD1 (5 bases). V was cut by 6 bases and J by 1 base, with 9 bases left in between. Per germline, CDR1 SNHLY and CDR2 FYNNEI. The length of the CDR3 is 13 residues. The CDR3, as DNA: TGTGCCAGCAGCCCGACAGCGAACACTGAAGCTTTCTTT. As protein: CASSPTANTEAFF.

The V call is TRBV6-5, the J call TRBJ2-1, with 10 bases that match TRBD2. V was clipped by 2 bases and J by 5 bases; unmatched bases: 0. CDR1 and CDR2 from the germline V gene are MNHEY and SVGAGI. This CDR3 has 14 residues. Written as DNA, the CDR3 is TGTGCCAGCAGTTACGGACTAGCGGACAATGAGCAGTTCTTC. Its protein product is CASSYGLADNEQFF.

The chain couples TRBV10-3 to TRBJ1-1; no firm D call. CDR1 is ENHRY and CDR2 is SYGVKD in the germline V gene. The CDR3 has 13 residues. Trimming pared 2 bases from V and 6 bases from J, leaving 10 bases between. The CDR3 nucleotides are TGTGCCATCAGTGAGGGAGGGTTTGCTGAAGCTTTCTTT. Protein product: CAISEGGFAEAFF.

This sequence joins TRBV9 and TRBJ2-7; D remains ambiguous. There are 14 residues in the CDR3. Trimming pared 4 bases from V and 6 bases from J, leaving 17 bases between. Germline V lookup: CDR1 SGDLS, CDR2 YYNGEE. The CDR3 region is CASSSTRVGGEQYF. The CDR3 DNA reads TGTGCCAGCAGCTCAACACGGGTTGGCGGCGAGCAGTACTTC.

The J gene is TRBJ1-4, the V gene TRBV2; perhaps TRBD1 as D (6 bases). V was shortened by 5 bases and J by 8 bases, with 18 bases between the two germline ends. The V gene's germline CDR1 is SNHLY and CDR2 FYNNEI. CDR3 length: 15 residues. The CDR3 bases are TGTGCCAGCAGTCGAAGTGGGGTTCAGGGGGAAAAACTGTTTTTT. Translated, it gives CASSRSGVQGEKLFF. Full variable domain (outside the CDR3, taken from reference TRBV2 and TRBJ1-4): EPEVTQTPSHQVTQMGQEVILRCVPISNHLYFYWYRQILGQKVEFLVSFYNNEISEKSEIFDDQFSVERPDGSNFTLKIRSTKLEDSAMYFCASSRSGVQGEKLFFGSGTQLSVL.

CDR3 DNA: TGTGCCAGCAGTCCACTACATAGCGGGGGGGCAGCCTACAATGAGCAGTTCTTC. Residues: CASSPLHSGGAAYNEQFF. This chain links TRBV11-2 with TRBJ2-1, with TRBD2 identical over 11 bases. V lost 6 bases and J lost 2; bases outside the gene matches: 12. Germline CDR1 SGHAT, CDR2 FQNNGV. The CDR3 totals 18 residues.

The CDR3: CASSPKEGTDTQYF. CDR3 sequence (DNA): TGTGCCAGCTCACCAAAGGAGGGCACAGATACGCAGTATTTT. The chain joins TRBV18 to TRBJ2-3; D possibly corresponds to TRBD2 (5 bases). This CDR3 region has 14 residues. With 2 bases removed from V and 1 base from J, the gap between germline ends came to 7 bases. Germline values: CDR1 KGHSH, CDR2 LQKENI.

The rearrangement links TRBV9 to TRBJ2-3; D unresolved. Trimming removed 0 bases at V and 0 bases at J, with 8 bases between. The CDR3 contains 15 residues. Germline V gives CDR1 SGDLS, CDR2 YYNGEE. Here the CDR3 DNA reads TGTGCCAGCAGCGTAGGGTACGGGAGCACAGATACGCAGTATTTT. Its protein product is CASSVGYGSTDTQYF.